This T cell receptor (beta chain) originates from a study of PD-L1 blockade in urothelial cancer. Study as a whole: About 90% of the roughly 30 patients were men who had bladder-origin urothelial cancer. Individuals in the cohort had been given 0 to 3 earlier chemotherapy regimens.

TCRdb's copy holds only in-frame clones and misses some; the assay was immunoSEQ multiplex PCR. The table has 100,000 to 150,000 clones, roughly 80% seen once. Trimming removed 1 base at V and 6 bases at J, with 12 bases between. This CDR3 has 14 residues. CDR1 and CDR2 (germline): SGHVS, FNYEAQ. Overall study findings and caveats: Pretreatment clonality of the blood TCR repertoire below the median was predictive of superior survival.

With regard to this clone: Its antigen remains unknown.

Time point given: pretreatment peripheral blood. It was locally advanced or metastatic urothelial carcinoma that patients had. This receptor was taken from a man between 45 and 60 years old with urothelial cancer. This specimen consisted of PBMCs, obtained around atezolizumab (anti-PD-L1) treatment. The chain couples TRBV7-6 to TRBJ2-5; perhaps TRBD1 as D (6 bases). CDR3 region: CASSLDSGVKTQYF. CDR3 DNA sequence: TGTGCCAGCAGCTTAGACTCAGGGGTGAAGACCCAGTACTTC.